This section outlines one T cell receptor beta chain sequence together with its context. The antigen is not known. The data belong to a study of T cell repertoires in cytomegalovirus infection. Trimming removed 2 bases at V and 1 base at J, with 5 bases between. The CDR3 length is 13 residues. Via MiXCR, TCRdb re-called the reads, giving one row per CDR3 protein. The data show tens of thousands of distinct CDR3 sequences, with approximately 22% seen just once and less than 20% held by the top ten. The sequence was collected from a human donor in good health (CMV status not recorded). Some clones in this sample may be carry-over from other donors' samples. Input material: PBMCs, sequenced either directly or after in vitro stimulation (not recorded which). This rearrangement joins TRBV12-3 or TRBV12-4 to TRBJ1-1; D gene ambiguous. CDR3: CASSLIQNTEAFF. As DNA, the CDR3 is TGTGCCAGCAGTTTAATCCAGAACACTGAAGCTTTCTTT.